These 23 T cell receptor beta chains came from one sample sequenced in a study of T cell responses to AZD1222 COVID-19 vaccine. Produced via immunoSEQ multiplex PCR; TCRdb's table is partial and in-frame only. The profile covers 60,000 to 80,000 clones, with over 85% appearing a single time and approximately 4.9% taken by the ten largest. Material: peripheral blood, obtained on day 0 of AZD1222 vaccination. The receptors come from an adult in good health.

The chain joins TRBV6-5 to TRBJ1-1; D may be TRBD1 (5 bases). Germline V CDR1 and CDR2: MNHEY, SVGAGI. The CDR3 runs 16 residues. Trimming pared 0 bases from V and 6 bases from J, leaving 17 bases between. The CDR3 nucleotides read TGTGCCAGCAGTTACTCGATGCGGGGGTTGGGACCTGAAGCTTTCTTT. Translated, it gives CASSYSMRGLGPEAFF.

This rearrangement joins TRBV5-1 to TRBJ2-7; weak D call: TRBD1 (7 bases). The CDR3 spans 15 residues. Germline V gene data show CDR1 as SGHRS and CDR2 as YFSETQ. Between the trimmed V and J ends, which lost 4 bases and 2 bases, there was a span of 16 bases. The CDR3 here is CASSLTGTGAYEQYF. CDR3 DNA sequence: TGCGCCAGCAGCCTGACAGGGACGGGGGCCTACGAGCAGTACTTC.

The chain is built from TRBV7-6 and TRBJ1-2; D not certain. The CDR3 spans 15 residues. Germline assignment: CDR1 SGHVS and CDR2 FNYEAQ. Trimming pared 2 bases from V and 8 bases from J, leaving 18 bases between. DNA of the CDR3: TGTGCCAGCAGCTTAAACGGTTTTGAGGGAGGGGGCTACACCTTC. Its protein product is CASSLNGFEGGGYTF.

This clone occurred a few times. The rearrangement joins TRBV2 to TRBJ1-5, with D possibly being TRBD1 (5 bases). The germline gives CDR1 SNHLY, CDR2 FYNNEI. Trimming shortened V by 8 bases and J by 4 bases, and 18 bases separated the two germline ends. The CDR3 is 15 amino acids. DNA for the CDR3: TGTGCCAGCGCGGTCAGGACACATAGTAATCAGCCCCAGCATTTT. Translated, it gives CASAVRTHSNQPQHF.

This clone was seen a few times. This rearrangement joins TRBV4-1 to TRBJ1-6, with 9 bases identical to TRBD1. The CDR3 contains 15 residues. J was trimmed by 9 bases and V by 2 bases; bases with no gene match: 5. CDR1 is MGHRA, CDR2 YSYEKL, per germline. The CDR3 loop is CASSQPGQGSSPLHF. The CDR3 DNA follows: TGCGCCAGCAGCCAACCGGGACAGGGAAGTTCACCCCTCCACTTT.

The chain links TRBV1 to TRBJ2-7; the D call in the table, TRBD1, was not verified against the DNA. TRBV1 is an annotated pseudogene. The CDR3 extends over 15 amino acids. The DNA for the CDR3 is TGCACCAGCAGCCAACCCAGGGGATCCCCTTGCGAGCAGTACTTC. Amino acid sequence: CTSSQPRGSPCEQYF.

J is TRBJ2-1 and V is TRBV29-1; 10 nucleotides align to TRBD1. With 3 bases clipped from V and 8 bases from J, the junction kept 10 bases outside the gene matches. CDR3 length equals 15 residues. From germline, CDR1 is SQVTM and CDR2 ANQGSEA. The CDR3 coding sequence is TGCAGCGTTGACCCCAGACAGGGGGCTGTAGATGAGCAGTTCTTC. Its protein product is CSVDPRQGAVDEQFF.

This chain's CDR3 is CASSPLKDRAPYGYTF. Here the CDR3 DNA reads TGTGCCAGCTCACCACTCAAGGACAGGGCGCCCTATGGCTACACCTTC. The V and J genes are TRBV18 and TRBJ1-2, with 8 bases fitting TRBD1. This CDR3 has 16 residues. Germline CDR1 KGHSH, CDR2 LQKENI. V was clipped by 1 base and J by 4 bases; unmatched bases: 8.

This chain connects TRBV5-1 to TRBJ1-1; 7 nucleotides agree with TRBD1. Germline assignment: CDR1 SGHRS and CDR2 YFSETQ. CDR3 length: 15 amino acids. J lost 1 base, V lost 3 bases, and 6 bases had no gene match. The CDR3 reads CASSSQGGPNTEAFF. In DNA, the CDR3 is TGCGCCAGCAGCTCCCAGGGGGGACCGAACACTGAAGCTTTCTTT.

CDR3 loop: CASRDRQSGDEKLFF. The CDR3 region has the DNA TGTGCCAGCAGGGACAGACAGAGCGGTGATGAAAAACTGTTTTTT. This chain connects TRBV6-5 to TRBJ1-4; TRBD1 might be the D (6 bases). V was pared by 6 bases and J by 6 bases, with 17 bases between. The germline gives CDR1 MNHEY, CDR2 SVGAGI. CDR3 length equals 15 residues.

The chain couples TRBV12-3 or TRBV12-4 to TRBJ1-2, with D hard to call. CDR3 length equals 13 residues. Between the trimmed V and J ends, which lost 2 bases and 4 bases, there was a span of 8 bases. Written as DNA, the CDR3 is TGTGCCAGCAGTTTAAGTCAGCTCTATGGCTACACCTTC. Protein sequence: CASSLSQLYGYTF.

The chain carries TRBV6-4 and TRBJ1-2; a weak D match, TRBD1 (6 bases). The CDR3 runs to 16 residues. Trimming removed 2 bases from V and 8 bases from J, with 21 bases in between. Germline CDR1 MRHNA, CDR2 SNTAGT. The DNA of the CDR3 is TGTGCCAGCAGTGACCCCCTCGGGACACTACCTCGGGGCTACACCTTC. Translating gives CASSDPLGTLPRGYTF.

The chain joins TRBV19 to TRBJ1-2; D uncertain. Trimming removed 10 bases at V and 2 bases at J, with 17 bases between. Germline V gene lookup returns CDR1 LNHDA and CDR2 SQIVND (reference sequence). This CDR3 has 14 amino acids. CDR3 nucleotide sequence: TGTGCCACCGCCTTCCTGGACGGCAACTATGGCTACACCTTC. Translating it yields CATAFLDGNYGYTF.

To note about this clone: A read error may account for a junction end that differs from germline. V usage is TRBV5-1 and J usage is TRBJ2-3; 9 bases line up with TRBD2. The germline V gene encodes CDR1 SGHRS and CDR2 YFSETQ. The CDR3 is made up of 16 amino acids. CDR3 sequence (DNA): TGCGCCGGCAGCTTGGGAGGCGGGGGGGCCGGAGATACGCAGTATTTT. Its translation is CAGSLGGGGAGDTQYF.

V and J are TRBV19 and TRBJ1-1; no clear D gene. There are 14 residues in the CDR3. Germline values: CDR1 LNHDA, CDR2 SQIVND (reference sequence). Trimming removed 2 bases from V and 2 bases from J, with 9 bases in between. CDR3 nucleotides: TGTGCCAGTAGTATACAGATCTCAAACACTGAAGCTTTCTTT. Amino acid sequence: CASSIQISNTEAFF.

The chain employs TRBV13 and TRBJ1-1; TRBD1 agrees at 11 bases. Per the germline V gene, CDR1 is PRHDT and CDR2 is FYEKMQ (reference sequence). The CDR3 spans 16 residues. V dropped 0 bases and J dropped 4; count of bases not matched to a gene: 4. CDR3: CASSLGGTGGSTEAFF. The DNA of the CDR3 is TGTGCCAGCAGCTTAGGGGGGACAGGGGGTAGCACTGAAGCTTTCTTT.

V usage is TRBV6-5 and J usage is TRBJ1-4; no clear D gene. There are 14 residues in the CDR3. V was trimmed by 5 bases and J by 7 bases, leaving 14 bases between them. The germline V gene has CDR1 MNHEY and CDR2 SVGAGI. CDR3 loop: CASSTARISEKLFF. In nucleotides, the CDR3 is TGTGCCAGCAGTACAGCCAGGATCAGTGAAAAACTGTTTTTT.

The chain combines TRBV3-1 (or the pseudogene TRBV3-2) with TRBJ1-2; D gene uncertain. The CDR3 is made up of 14 amino acids. Germline V gene data show CDR1 as LGHDT and CDR2 as YNNKEL (reference sequence). Between the trimmed V and J ends, which lost 6 bases and 0 bases, there was a span of 11 bases. The CDR3 is CASRSEAANYGYTF. The CDR3 nucleotides read TGTGCCAGCAGATCAGAGGCGGCTAACTATGGCTACACCTTC.

V and J are TRBV5-7 and TRBJ1-4; D is uncertain. TRBV5-7 is given ORF status, its function remaining uncertain. The CDR3 is 15 amino acids. The germline V and J ends were trimmed by 1 base and 8 bases, with 15 bases remaining between them. The CDR3 bases are TGTGCCAGCAGCTTGTGTCAGGAGTCGAACGAAAAACTGTTTTTT. It yields the protein CASSLCQESNEKLFF.

The chain is built from TRBV2 and TRBJ2-5; tentatively, D is TRBD2 (6 bases). Trimming shortened V by 4 bases and J by 2 bases, and 8 bases separated the two germline ends. The CDR3 length is 13 residues. The V gene's germline CDR1 is SNHLY and CDR2 FYNNEI. CDR3 nucleotides: TGTGCCAGCAGTGGGACTACACAAGAGACCCAGTACTTC. It is translated as CASSGTTQETQYF.

V and J are TRBV2 and TRBJ1-2; D is unresolved. Deletions cut 6 bases from V and 8 bases from J, with 19 bases between. CDR3 length: 14 amino acids. Germline lookup yields CDR1 SNHLY and CDR2 FYNNEI. The CDR3 spells CASSLTAVFEGYTF. The DNA for the CDR3 is TGTGCCAGCAGCCTGACGGCGGTCTTCGAGGGCTACACCTTC.

This chain connects TRBV18 to TRBJ2-2, with 9 nucleotides matching TRBD1. Germline V lookup: CDR1 KGHSH, CDR2 LQKENI. The CDR3 length is 17 residues. J lost 4 bases, V lost 4 bases, and 10 bases had no gene match. The chain's CDR3 is CASSRGQGLSGTGELFF. In nucleotides, the CDR3 is TGTGCCAGCTCACGGGGACAGGGACTATCAGGCACCGGGGAGCTGTTTTTT.

The V call is TRBV4-1, the J call TRBJ2-2; D gene uncertain. Per germline, CDR1 MGHRA and CDR2 YSYEKL. This CDR3 spans 14 amino acids. Trimming stripped 0 bases from V and 9 bases from J, with 11 bases between. The CDR3 reads CASSQDRTPRELFF. In DNA, the CDR3 is TGCGCCAGCAGCCAAGATCGCACTCCCAGGGAGCTGTTTTTT.